These T cell receptor beta chains were read from a single sample in a study of blood T cells in healthy people across ages. TCRdb re-analysed the 5' RACE reads in MiXCR, keeping a single row per CDR3 protein. Here the sample spans around 800,000 distinct CDR3 sequences, 44% being singletons. The sequenced material came from blood. The receptor source for this set is a man in his sixties in good health. CDR3s include the opening cysteine and the closing phenylalanine or tryptophan. A D gene is named only where the DNA matches it firmly. Expanded clones are given a class, and other clones once, few, many or no size at all.

cdr3_aa cdr3_nt j_call d_call cdr3_length v_call clone_size
CASTHAHGRTDTQYF TGTGCCAGCACCCACGCCCACGGACGCACAGATACGCAGTATTTT TRBJ2-3 . 15 TRBV28 .
CASSAPGQGITGQYF TGTGCCAGCAGTGCCCCGGGACAGGGGATTACGGGGCAGTACTTC TRBJ2-4 TRBD1 15 TRBV6-5 few
CASSPSAGWEQYF TGTGCCAGCAGCCCCAGCGCAGGGTGGGAGCAGTACTTC TRBJ2-4 . 13 TRBV11-2 .
CSGGGPPQETQYF TGCAGCGGTGGTGGCCCGCCTCAAGAGACCCAGTACTTC TRBJ2-5 . 13 TRBV29-1 many
CSASGWDTANQPQHF TGCAGTGCTAGTGGTTGGGACACCGCGAATCAGCCCCAGCATTTT TRBJ1-5 . 15 TRBV20-1 .
CASTPGGAVAKNIQYF TGTGCCAGCACCCCGGGGGGCGCGGTAGCCAAAAACATTCAGTACTTC TRBJ2-4 . 16 TRBV7-8 few
CSSSLTGDRYEQFF TGCTCCAGCAGCTTGACGGGGGATCGCTATGAGCAGTTCTTC TRBJ2-1 . 14 TRBV5-1 .
CASSETGLWDSPLHF TGTGCCAGCAGTGAAACAGGGTTATGGGATTCACCCCTCCACTTT TRBJ1-6 . 15 TRBV25-1 few
CASSLNPSGAGANVLTF TGTGCCAGCAGCTTAAATCCTAGCGGGGCTGGGGCCAACGTCCTGACTTTC TRBJ2-6 TRBD2 17 TRBV7-2 few
CSASSGRYEQYF TGCAGTGCTAGTTCCGGTCGCTACGAGCAGTACTTC TRBJ2-7 . 12 TRBV20-1 few
CASSVENRGLHGYTF TGTGCCAGCAGCGTAGAGAATAGGGGGCTCCATGGCTACACCTTC TRBJ1-2 TRBD1 15 TRBV9 .
CSARDSRASVTGELFF TGCAGTGCTAGAGATTCCCGGGCTAGCGTAACCGGGGAGCTGTTTTTT TRBJ2-2 . 16 TRBV20-1 few
CASSGAHYGYTF TGTGCCAGCTCAGGGGCGCACTATGGCTACACCTTC TRBJ1-2 . 12 TRBV9 .
CASSPSTSDADTQYF TGTGCCAGTAGCCCCTCGACTAGCGACGCAGATACGCAGTATTTT TRBJ2-3 TRBD2 15 TRBV19 .
CASSSRGGTEAFF TGTGCCAGCAGCTCCAGGGGTGGCACTGAAGCTTTCTTT TRBJ1-1 . 13 TRBV7-9 .
CASSLQGKVQPQHF TGTGCCAGCAGTTTACAGGGAAAGGTTCAGCCCCAGCATTTT TRBJ1-5 . 14 TRBV6-6 many
CASTDVGADNEQYF TGTGCCAGCACCGATGTGGGGGCCGACAATGAGCAGTACTTC TRBJ2-7 . 14 TRBV6-2/TRBV6-3 few
CASSARLAGGQETQYF TGTGCCAGCAGTGCTCGACTAGCGGGGGGGCAGGAGACCCAGTACTTC TRBJ2-5 TRBD2 16 TRBV2 .
CASSLIRAEETQYF TGTGCCAGCAGCTTAATTCGAGCGGAAGAGACCCAGTACTTC TRBJ2-5 . 14 TRBV7-2 few
CSVENTSGGGNEQFF TGCAGCGTCGAGAACACTAGCGGGGGGGGCAATGAGCAGTTCTTC TRBJ2-1 TRBD2 15 TRBV29-1 .
CSVSWTSNTETQYF TGCAGCGTTTCCTGGACATCCAACACAGAGACGCAGTATTTT TRBJ2-3 . 14 TRBV29-1 once
CASSQTGRQYF TGTGCCAGCAGCCAAACAGGGCGACAGTACTTC TRBJ2-4 . 11 TRBV3-1 .
CASSLATAGGCEQYF TGTGCCAGCAGCCTAGCTACGGCAGGAGGCTGCGAGCAGTACTTC TRBJ2-7 . 15 TRBV7-9 once
CASSQKGGGGYGYTF TGTGCCAGCAGCCAAAAGGGGGGGGGTGGCTATGGCTACACCTTC TRBJ1-2 . 15 TRBV21-1 once
CASSSQGIPQETQYF TGTGCCAGCAGCTCACAGGGTATCCCTCAAGAGACCCAGTACTTC TRBJ2-5 . 15 TRBV11-3 .
CASSYGTGSTYEQYF TGTGCCAGCAGTTACGGGACAGGGAGTACCTACGAGCAGTACTTC TRBJ2-7 TRBD1 15 TRBV6-6 .
CASSFSDLTYEQYF TGTGCCAGCAGCTTTTCTGACCTGACCTACGAGCAGTACTTC TRBJ2-7 . 14 TRBV11-2 .
CASSLSAAATLGNEQFF TGTGCCAGCAGTTTATCTGCGGCGGCCACTTTGGGCAATGAGCAGTTCTTC TRBJ2-1 . 17 TRBV27 few
CASSGMGQGNNEQFF TGTGCCAGCAGTGGGATGGGACAGGGAAACAATGAGCAGTTCTTC TRBJ2-1 TRBD1 15 TRBV6-1 once
CASSQEGTEGYGYTF TGTGCCAGCAGCCAAGAAGGGACAGAGGGGTATGGCTACACCTTC TRBJ1-2 TRBD1 15 TRBV7-2 .
CASSLDAGGFYEQYF TGCGCCAGCAGCTTGGATGCGGGTGGGTTCTACGAGCAGTACTTC TRBJ2-7 . 15 TRBV5-1 .
CASSPNRGHRGDTEAFF TGTGCCAGCAGCCCGAACAGGGGGCACAGGGGGGATACTGAAGCTTTCTTT TRBJ1-1 TRBD1 17 TRBV7-6 .
CASKKGASSPLHF TGTGCCAGCAAGAAGGGGGCTAGTTCACCCCTCCACTTT TRBJ1-6 TRBD1 13 TRBV12-3/TRBV12-4 once
CASRPDTGANVLTF TGTGCCAGCAGACCAGACACTGGGGCCAACGTCCTGACTTTC TRBJ2-6 . 14 TRBV12-3/TRBV12-4 .
CASSQGRTGGPQYF TGCGCCAGCAGCCAAGGACGAACAGGGGGTCCCCAGTACTTC TRBJ2-5 TRBD1 14 TRBV4-1 many
CASSYLGAPNSPLHF TGTGCCAGCAGTTATCTAGGGGCCCCGAATTCACCCCTCCACTTT TRBJ1-6 . 15 TRBV12-3/TRBV12-4 .
CASSPERGTYGYTF TGTGCCAGCTCACCAGAACGCGGGACCTATGGCTACACCTTC TRBJ1-2 . 14 TRBV18 .
CASSLAQGGEETQYF TGTGCCAGCAGCTTAGCGCAAGGGGGCGAGGAGACCCAGTACTTC TRBJ2-5 TRBD1 15 TRBV7-9 few
CASSWGLAGPYNEQFF TGTGCCAGCAGCTGGGGACTAGCGGGGCCCTACAATGAGCAGTTCTTC TRBJ2-1 TRBD2 16 TRBV7-2 few
CASTPGQGVCGYTF TGTGCCAGCACCCCGGGACAGGGGGTTTGTGGCTACACCTTC TRBJ1-2 TRBD1 14 TRBV12-3/TRBV12-4 .
CSASIQLYGHTF TGCAGTGCTAGCATTCAGCTCTATGGCCACACCTTC TRBJ1-2 . 12 TRBV20-1 .
CASSLDTGDEQLF TGCGCCAGCAGCTTGGACACAGGGGATGAGCAGCTCTTC TRBJ2-1 TRBD1 13 TRBV5-1 .
CAISASSYEQYF TGTGCCATCAGTGCCAGCTCCTACGAGCAGTACTTC TRBJ2-7 . 12 TRBV10-3 many
CASSPTGTANYEQYF TGTGCCAGCTCACCTACCGGGACGGCAAACTACGAGCAGTACTTC TRBJ2-7 . 15 TRBV18 .
CASSRRTGGDETQYF TGTGCCAGCAGCCGACGGACAGGGGGCGATGAGACCCAGTACTTC TRBJ2-5 TRBD1 15 TRBV14 .
CASPGSSGIRTEAFF TGTGCCAGCCCAGGGTCGAGCGGTATTCGCACTGAAGCTTTCTTT TRBJ1-1 . 15 TRBV2 few
CAISEGTGTTTNEKLFF TGTGCCATCAGTGAGGGGACAGGGACGACAACTAATGAAAAACTGTTTTTT TRBJ1-4 TRBD1 17 TRBV10-3 few
CSAVDRLNSPLHF TGCAGTGCCGTGGACAGGCTCAATTCACCCCTCCACTTT TRBJ1-6 TRBD1 13 TRBV20-1 once
CASSPPGNMGDTQYF TGTGCCAGCTCACCCCCGGGAAACATGGGAGATACGCAGTATTTT TRBJ2-3 . 15 TRBV18 .